The clone carrying this T cell receptor (beta chain) was seen ten or more times. RNA transcripts gave rise to amplified TCR beta CDR3 regions. A first-round RT-PCR of the TCR CDR3 used the HTBI primer set. TCRdb recomputed calls from the multiplex PCR reads with MiXCR, one row per CDR3 protein. The sample records about 600,000 distinct CDR3 sequences, around 16% being singletons. This specimen comes from a study of T cells in Graves' hyperthyroidism and ophthalmopathy. CDR3 length: 16 amino acids. The trim removed 5 bases at V and 4 bases at J, leaving 4 bases unmatched. The germline V gene encodes CDR1 SGHAT and CDR2 FQNNGV.

The source of this sequence is a middle-aged woman with Graves' ophthalmopathy. V and J are TRBV11-2 and TRBJ2-2; 13 bases align to TRBD2. The sample comprised blood. CDR3 sequence reads: CASSPRLAGGTGELFF. CDR3 DNA sequence: TGTGCCAGCAGCCCTAGACTAGCGGGAGGCACCGGGGAGCTGTTTTTT.